This T cell receptor (beta chain) appears in the sequencing data of a study of post-analysis software for immune sequencing data. Study context: There were relapsing-remitting, secondary progressive and progressive-relapsing multiple sclerosis among the disease courses included. Broader study findings: For normalized Chao1 diversity, multiple sclerosis patients scored significantly lower than controls did. Higher frequency in patients than in controls was seen for a handful of TRBV segments, with TRBV5-6, TRBV5-1 and TRBV20-1 among them. Strong co-clustering by F measure linked samples that shared a preparation batch.

Every TCR beta cDNA library bore unique molecular identifiers. Using its own MiXCR run on the PCR reads, TCRdb lists one record per CDR3 protein. The top ten hold around an eighth of the sample, which has a few hundred thousand distinct CDR3 sequences, roughly 30% seen once. Germline V lookup: CDR1 SGHRS, CDR2 YFSETQ. The CDR3 runs 15 residues. Details on this clonotype: Antigen specificity is unknown. The junction departs from germline at one end; a sequencing error may be responsible.

Sequencing used blood. The rearrangement joins TRBV5-1 to TRBJ2-6, with D perhaps given as TRBD1 or TRBD2 (5 bases each). The source is a girl aged 10 to 17 with multiple sclerosis. The chain's CDR3 is CASSLGGSGANVRTF. CDR3 nucleotide sequence: TGCGCCAGCAGCTTGGGGGGGTCCGGGGCCAACGTCCGGACTTTC.